The T cell receptor (beta chain) described here comes from a study of cytomegalovirus exposure and HLA in healthy donors. The study's findings and limits: It was shown in a later analysis that HLA-associated TCR beta chains were more clonally expanded than other, equally common chains. Further analysis was carried out later, and it showed several of the most significant clusters appearing linked to common viral pathogens.

As regards this clone: Antigen specificity is unknown.

Donors sampled were nominally healthy, though unrecorded immune exposures were likely. The CDR3 loop spans 16 amino acids. Primers for the PCR totalled 60 Vbeta and 13 Jbeta. Sequenced by immunoSEQ multiplex PCR; TCRdb stores in-frame clones only, minus some. Here the sample spans 130,000 to 150,000 clones, roughly 79% being singletons. V usage is TRBV1 and J usage is TRBJ2-3; TRBD2 is taken as the D call from the table, unchecked against the DNA. TRBV1 is a recognized pseudogene. Sequencing was performed on PBMCs. The TCR originated in a woman aged 55 to 70 in good health and CMV-seropositive. CDR3 in amino acids: CTSSQDRLVREDTQYF. In DNA form, the CDR3 reads TGCACCAGCAGCCAAGACCGGCTAGTGCGAGAGGATACGCAGTATTTT.